These T cell receptor beta chains were read from a single sample in a study of sequential checkpoint blockade in melanoma. The data were produced by immunoSEQ multiplex PCR, yet TCRdb's version contains in-frame clones alone and is incomplete. This table has roughly 20,000 clones, 80% to 90% appearing once. Here the sequenced sample was CD8+ T cells sorted from blood (inferred from file names), taken from a patient given nivolumab and ipilimumab in sequence. These receptors came from a human donor with melanoma. Each CDR3 is given with its conserved first and last residue. Fields, in order: D gene, clone size, J gene, V gene, CDR3 protein, CDR3 DNA. A D gene is named only where the DNA matches it firmly. Expanded clones are given a class, and other clones once, few, many or no size at all.

>TRBD2|-|TRBJ2-1|TRBV7-9
CASNLAEEVNEQFF
TGTGCCAGCAACCTAGCGGAGGAGGTTAATGAGCAGTTCTTC
>TRBD1|medium-sized|TRBJ1-1|TRBV7-2
CASSFGLVPGGGGGTEAFF
TGTGCCAGCAGCTTCGGTCTGGTCCCAGGGGGCGGCGGGGGCACTGAAGCTTTCTTT
>-|-|TRBJ2-3|TRBV28
CASSLWVEPSTDTQYF
TGTGCCAGCAGTTTATGGGTAGAACCTAGCACAGATACGCAGTATTTT
>TRBD1|-|TRBJ2-7|TRBV5-1
CASSLGPGQPSYEQYF
TGCGCCAGCAGCTTAGGGCCGGGACAGCCTTCCTACGAGCAGTACTTC
>-|once|TRBJ1-1|TRBV30
CAWNVRGRGWTEAFF
TGTGCCTGGAACGTCCGGGGGAGGGGATGGACTGAAGCTTTCTTT
>TRBD2|-|TRBJ2-1|TRBV28
CASSPLPNSGEWSQFF
TGTGCCAGCAGTCCCCTTCCAAATAGCGGGGAATGGTCGCAGTTCTTC
>-|-|TRBJ2-1|TRBV27
CASSFPGGNEQFF
TGTGCCAGCAGTTTCCCCGGTGGTAATGAGCAGTTCTTC
>TRBD2|-|TRBJ2-7|TRBV4-1
CASSERGPGGSYEQYF
TGCGCCAGCAGCGAAAGAGGTCCGGGAGGCTCCTACGAGCAGTACTTC
>TRBD1|-|TRBJ1-5|TRBV6-6
CASSPPGGVYQHF
TGTGCCAGCAGTCCCCCAGGGGGTGTATACCAGCATTTT
>-|-|TRBJ2-6|TRBV6-5
CASSLEGYSGANVLTF
TGTGCCAGCAGTTTGGAGGGCTACTCTGGGGCCAACGTCCTGACTTTC
>-|-|TRBJ2-1|TRBV21-1
CASRRLVVHHSDNEQFF
TGTGCCAGCAGACGCCTGGTAGTGCACCATTCCGACAATGAGCAGTTCTTC
>-|-|TRBJ1-6|TRBV28
CASRPGRFNSPLHF
TGTGCCAGCAGACCCGGGAGGTTTAATTCACCCCTCCACTTT
>-|-|TRBJ2-1|TRBV29-1
CSAKSAAYNEQFF
TGCAGCGCCAAGAGTGCCGCCTACAATGAGCAGTTCTTC
>-|-|TRBJ1-1|TRBV2
CASSEEGWGLDTEAFF
TGTGCCAGCAGTGAAGAGGGGTGGGGATTGGACACTGAAGCTTTCTTT
>TRBD1|-|TRBJ2-5|TRBV19
CASSVGTGGLETQYF
TGTGCCAGTAGTGTTGGGACAGGGGGATTGGAGACCCAGTACTTC
>TRBD1|-|TRBJ2-7|TRBV27
CASSPIDRGHEQYF
TGTGCCAGCAGTCCCATTGACAGGGGCCACGAGCAGTACTTC
>TRBD1|-|TRBJ2-1|TRBV5-6
CASSQPTGEIYNEQFF
TGTGCCAGCAGCCAACCCACAGGGGAAATTTACAATGAGCAGTTCTTC
>-|-|TRBJ1-6|TRBV30
CAWSDSAVSSYNSPLHF
TGTGCCTGGAGTGATTCCGCCGTTAGCTCCTATAATTCACCCCTCCACTTT
>TRBD2|-|TRBJ2-7|TRBV7-2
CASSLVPRGDYEQYF
TGTGCCAGCAGCTTAGTCCCGCGGGGGGACTACGAGCAGTACTTC
>-|-|TRBJ1-6|TRBV4-1
CASSQRPPIEVQGNSPLHF
TGCGCCAGCAGCCAAAGACCCCCCATTGAGGTACAGGGAAATTCACCCCTCCACTTT
>TRBD1|-|TRBJ1-3|TRBV6-1
CASSAGTGTLDTIYF
TGTGCCAGCAGTGCTGGGACAGGGACTCTTGACACCATATATTTT
>-|-|TRBJ2-7|TRBV11-2
CASSLVGVAGDYEQYF
TGTGCCAGCAGCTTAGTGGGGGTGGCAGGGGACTACGAGCAGTACTTC
>TRBD1|-|TRBJ1-3|TRBV18
CASSPPRGQGARGNTIYF
TGTGCCAGCTCACCACCGAGAGGACAGGGGGCGCGTGGAAACACCATATATTTT
>-|-|TRBJ1-5|TRBV7-8
CASSLGWETRQPQHF
TGTGCCAGCAGCCTGGGTTGGGAGACGCGTCAGCCCCAGCATTTT
>-|-|TRBJ2-3|TRBV10-3
CAISESGWWADTQYF
TGTGCCATCAGTGAGTCGGGCTGGTGGGCAGATACGCAGTATTTT
>-|few|TRBJ1-1|TRBV6-5
CASSYVRYTEAFF
TGTGCCAGCAGTTACGTTCGGTACACTGAAGCTTTCTTT
>-|-|TRBJ1-5|TRBV4-1
CASSQAGGYNQPQHF
TGCGCCAGCAGCCAAGCGGGGGGGTACAATCAGCCCCAGCATTTT
>TRBD2|-|TRBJ2-1|TRBV27
CASKRTSGVPEQFF
TGTGCCAGCAAACGGACTAGCGGGGTCCCTGAGCAGTTCTTC
>-|once|TRBJ1-1|TRBV7-9
CASSPAQGFFTEAFF
TGTGCCAGCAGCCCCGCACAGGGCTTCTTCACTGAAGCTTTCTTT
>-|once|TRBJ1-1|TRBV6-5
CASSSGGISEAFF
TGTGCCAGCAGCTCCGGGGGGATCTCTGAAGCTTTCTTT
>-|-|TRBJ2-7|TRBV7-2
CASSLVFQGPPYEQYF
TGTGCCAGCAGCTTAGTTTTCCAGGGGCCCCCCTACGAGCAGTACTTC
>TRBD2|once|TRBJ2-7|TRBV28
CASSPLAGRYEQYF
TGTGCCAGCAGTCCCTTAGCGGGACGCTACGAGCAGTACTTC
>-|-|TRBJ1-5|TRBV28
CASSPTSSNQPQHF
TGTGCCAGCAGCCCGACAAGTAGCAATCAGCCCCAGCATTTT
>TRBD2|-|TRBJ2-7|TRBV25-1
CASSESGGLGYEQYF
TGTGCCAGCAGTGAATCGGGGGGATTGGGATACGAGCAGTACTTC
>-|-|TRBJ2-2|TRBV13
CASSLDVGVNTGELFF
TGTGCCAGCAGCTTAGACGTAGGGGTAAACACCGGGGAGCTGTTTTTT